This T cell receptor (beta chain) was obtained from a study of CD8 T cells in Susac syndrome. The authors carried out high-throughput sequencing of TCR beta. They applied it to CD8+ and CD4+ T cells obtained from blood. It was with random hexamers that about 0.45 to 1 ug RNA was reverse transcribed. An immunoSEQ multiplex PCR generated amplified TCR beta CDR3 products spanning 54 Vbeta and 13 Jbeta. TCRdb reprocessed the immunoSEQ multiplex PCR reads via MiXCR and lists one record per CDR3 protein. Of around 150,000 distinct CDR3 sequences in the sample, approximately 95% are singletons; the top ten hold about 0.08%. Study-level results: Clonal expansion was absent from the CD4+ T cell repertoires in Susac syndrome.

In this sample, this clonotype turned up a few times. Its cognate antigen is unknown. This TCR was sampled from a human donor with Susac syndrome. Sequenced sample: CD4+ T cells from PBMCs.

CDR3 sequence: CASSLGTVGNTIYF. The CDR3 nucleotides are TGTGCCAGCAGCTTGGGGACAGTTGGAAACACCATATATTTT. The J gene is TRBJ1-3, the V gene TRBV5-4, with D perhaps matching TRBD1 (6 bases). The ends were cut back, 0 bases at V and 3 bases at J, with 7 bases in the middle. CDR3 length equals 14 residues. Germline V lookup: CDR1 SGHNT, CDR2 YYREEE (reference sequence). The variable domain in full, with the rest retrieved from reference TRBV5-4 and TRBJ1-3, is ETGVTQSPTHLIKTRGQQVTLRCSSQSGHNTVSWYQQALGQGPQFIFQYYREEENGRGNFPPRFSGLQFPNYSSELNVNALELDDSALYLCASSLGTVGNTIYFGEGSWLTVV.